The rows below give T cell receptor beta chains drawn from one sample of a study of T cell responses to AZD1222 COVID-19 vaccine. Some clones are missing from TCRdb's copy, which holds only in-frame ones; the method was immunoSEQ multiplex PCR. Of around 96,000 clones listed, more than 70% are singletons. Sample: peripheral blood, taken on day 0 of AZD1222 vaccination. Receptors were obtained from an adult in good health. CDR3s include the opening cysteine and the closing phenylalanine or tryptophan. A D gene is named only where the DNA matches it firmly. A clone size is listed for some rows: how often the clone was seen (once, few, many), or a class if it is expanded.

TRBJ2-1,16,NA,TRBV2,NA,TGTGCCAGCAGACGGGACCGCCCTGGCTCCTACAATGAGCAGTTCTTC,CASRRDRPGSYNEQFF
TRBJ1-2,13,NA,TRBV11-3,NA,TGTGCCAGCAGCTTGGGCAGAGACTATGGCTACACCTTC,CASSLGRDYGYTF
TRBJ1-5,13,NA,TRBV10-2,few,TGCGCCAGCAGCCTAGAAGATAAACAGCCCCAGCATTTT,CASSLEDKQPQHF
TRBJ1-4,17,TRBD1,TRBV5-8,few,TGTGCCAGCAGCTCCTACGGGACAGGCCTAACTAATGAAAAACTGTTTTTT,CASSSYGTGLTNEKLFF
TRBJ1-5,15,TRBD1,TRBV15,NA,TGTGCCACCAGCAGAGCTACAGGGGCCCACCAGCCCCAGCATTTT,CATSRATGAHQPQHF
TRBJ1-3,14,NA,TRBV3-1/TRBV3-2,NA,TGTGCCAGCAGCAACCAATGGACAGGAAACACCATATATTTT,CASSNQWTGNTIYF
TRBJ2-7,13,NA,TRBV13,few,TGTGCCAGCAGCTTAAACAGCCTATACGAGCAGTACTTC,CASSLNSLYEQYF
TRBJ2-2,19,TRBD2,TRBV28,NA,TGTGCCAGCAGTTTTACCGCCGCTAGCGGGGGCCTGAACACCGGGGAGCTGTTTTTT,CASSFTAASGGLNTGELFF
TRBJ2-1,15,TRBD2,TRBV11-3,NA,TGTGCCAGCAGCTTAGTCTTGCGGGGGACGGATGAGCAGTTCTTC,CASSLVLRGTDEQFF
TRBJ1-3,17,NA,TRBV19,NA,TGTGCCAGTAGTACGTCCGGGGGTTCCGGGGCTGGAAACACCATATATTTT,CASSTSGGSGAGNTIYF
TRBJ2-7,14,NA,TRBV6-5,NA,TGTGCCAGCAGTTACCTCAGGGAATCCTACGAGCAGTACTTC,CASSYLRESYEQYF
TRBJ1-4,14,TRBD1,TRBV10-3,once,TGTGCCATCAGGCCGGGACAGACTACTGAAAAACTGTTTTTT,CAIRPGQTTEKLFF
TRBJ1-1,13,NA,TRBV9,NA,TGTGCCAGCAGCGTAGAATGGGGTTCTGAAGCTTTCTTT,CASSVEWGSEAFF
TRBJ2-6,16,NA,TRBV5-8,NA,TGTGCCAGCAGCTTCCGCTTCGACTCTGGGGCCAACGTCCTGACTTTC,CASSFRFDSGANVLTF
TRBJ2-2,15,NA,TRBV4-3,NA,TGCGCCAGCAGCCAAGATCCGATGAGCACCGGGGAGCTGTTTTTT,CASSQDPMSTGELFF
TRBJ1-1,12,NA,TRBV5-4,NA,TGTGCCAGCAGAATGGGTATCAGTGAAGCTTTCTTT,CASRMGISEAFF
TRBJ2-7,17,NA,TRBV19,NA,TGTGCCAGTAGTATGGGGGGTTGGGAGCCGCCGGGTTACGAGCAGTACTTC,CASSMGGWEPPGYEQYF
TRBJ1-2,16,TRBD1,TRBV15,NA,TGTGCCACCAGCGAGGGGGGACAGGGGTCCTACTATGGCTACACCTTC,CATSEGGQGSYYGYTF
TRBJ2-1,14,NA,TRBV24-1,NA,TGTGCCACCCTGCGGTACAGGGCCCACAATGAGCAGTTCTTC,CATLRYRAHNEQFF
TRBJ2-5,15,TRBD2,TRBV6-5,NA,TGTGCCAGCAGTTATGACGGGGGGGCCGGAAAGACCCAGTACTTC,CASSYDGGAGKTQYF
TRBJ2-5,13,NA,TRBV18,NA,TGTGCCAGCTCACCGGACCTAGGGGAGACCCAGTACTTC,CASSPDLGETQYF
TRBJ1-3,17,NA,TRBV9,NA,TGTGCCAGCAGCGTTTTACCAGGGGTTACCTCTGGAAACACCATATATTTT,CASSVLPGVTSGNTIYF
TRBJ1-2,13,TRBD1,TRBV13,once,TGTGCCAGCACCACAGGGGGCAGGTATGGCTACACCTTC,CASTTGGRYGYTF
TRBJ1-5,14,NA,TRBV18,NA,TGTGCCAGCTCACCACCGAGTAGCAATCAGCCCCAGCATTTT,CASSPPSSNQPQHF
TRBJ1-1,13,NA,TRBV5-1,few,TGCGCCAGCAGCTCAGCGGGACGGATTGAATCTTTCTTT,CASSSAGRIESFF
TRBJ1-1,13,NA,TRBV7-2,NA,TGTGCCAGCAGCCGTTGGGGGAACACTGAAGCTTTCTTT,CASSRWGNTEAFF
TRBJ1-4,15,NA,TRBV18,NA,TGTGCCAGCTCACCGCAGACAGAGGCTAATGAAAAACTGTTTTTT,CASSPQTEANEKLFF
TRBJ2-7,13,NA,TRBV10-2,NA,TGCGCCAGCAGTTGGCAGGGGACCTACGAGCAGTACTTC,CASSWQGTYEQYF
TRBJ1-2,12,NA,TRBV12-3/TRBV12-4,once,TGTGCCAGCAGTTTAGCGGGCTATGGCTACACCTTC,CASSLAGYGYTF
TRBJ2-7,13,NA,TRBV4-3,NA,TGCGCCAGCAGCCAAGAAGAGGGCTACGAGCAGTACTTC,CASSQEEGYEQYF
TRBJ2-1,12,NA,TRBV14,NA,TGTGCCAGCAGCCAAGAGACTAGTGAGCAGTTCTTC,CASSQETSEQFF
TRBJ2-7,11,NA,TRBV6-5,NA,TGTGCCAGCAGTAGTGCTGGCGAGCAGTACTTC,CASSSAGEQYF
TRBJ2-2,14,NA,TRBV19,NA,TGTGCCAGTAGAACACAGGGGAACACCGGGGAGCTGTTTTTT,CASRTQGNTGELFF
TRBJ1-3,17,NA,TRBV11-3,once,TGTGCCAGCAGCGCCGGTACGGATACCTTTATCGGGAACACCATATATTTT,CASSAGTDTFIGNTIYF
TRBJ1-3,14,NA,TRBV7-8,NA,TGTGCCACCCGGGAGGGGGGACTTGGAAACACCATATATTTT,CATREGGLGNTIYF
TRBJ1-4,17,NA,TRBV21-1,once,TGTGCCAGCAGCAACTCCGGGACAGGGGGCGCCAGTGAAAAACTGTTTTTT,CASSNSGTGGASEKLFF
TRBJ1-5,14,NA,TRBV5-8,NA,TGTGCCAGCAGCATACCACGGACTCATCAGCCCCAGCATTTT,CASSIPRTHQPQHF
TRBJ1-5,15,TRBD1,TRBV7-2,once,TGTGCCAGCAGCTTCAAGACAGGGTTCGATCAGCCCCAGCATTTT,CASSFKTGFDQPQHF
TRBJ1-2,16,TRBD1,TRBV3-1/TRBV3-2,NA,TGTGCCAGCAGCCCCTGGGGCGGGACAGAAGAGAAGGACTACACCTTC,CASSPWGGTEEKDYTF
TRBJ1-1,13,NA,TRBV9,NA,TGTGCCAGCAGCTCCGTCGGGGGCACTGAAGCTTTCTTT,CASSSVGGTEAFF
TRBJ1-6,14,NA,TRBV5-5,NA,TGTGCCAGCAGCTTCCAGCTCTATAATTCACCCCTCCACTTT,CASSFQLYNSPLHF
TRBJ1-1,15,NA,TRBV15,once,TGTGCCACCAGCAGAGATCCGGGCGGATACACTGAAGCTTTCTTT,CATSRDPGGYTEAFF
TRBJ1-6,13,NA,TRBV30,once,TGTGCCTGGAGTGTACGAAGGGTATCACCCCTCCACTTT,CAWSVRRVSPLHF
TRBJ2-4,17,NA,TRBV6-2/TRBV6-3,NA,TGTGCCAGCAGTTACCACGAGAGGGGGGGGACCAAAAACATTCAGTACTTC,CASSYHERGGTKNIQYF
TRBJ2-7,15,NA,TRBV11-3,NA,TGTGCCAGCAGCTCCAAAACGTTTTCTCCCTACGAGCAGTACTTC,CASSSKTFSPYEQYF
TRBJ1-3,13,TRBD1,TRBV2,NA,TGTGCCAGCAGTCTGGGACAGGGAAACACCATATATTTT,CASSLGQGNTIYF
TRBJ1-1,14,NA,TRBV3-1/TRBV3-2,NA,TGTGCCAGCAGCAGCCAAATCCTGAACACTGAAGCTTTCTTT,CASSSQILNTEAFF